This is a list of T cell receptor beta chains from one sample in a study of sequential checkpoint blockade in melanoma. Here immunoSEQ multiplex PCR was the method, and the copy in TCRdb shows in-frame clones only, minus some. Among roughly 9,300 clones, roughly 28% were seen once, and the ten largest hold around a fifth. This sample comprised tumor tissue (inferred from file names), obtained from a patient given nivolumab and ipilimumab in sequence. Receptors were obtained from a human donor with melanoma. CDR3s include the opening cysteine and the closing phenylalanine or tryptophan. The D gene is left open where the match is weak. Only some rows state a clone size, as once, few, many or a class for expanded clones.

v_call: TRBV11-3; clone_size: many; d_call: -; j_call: TRBJ1-1; cdr3_aa: CASSSGSGNTEAFF; cdr3_nt: TGTGCCAGCAGCTCGGGGAGCGGGAACACTGAAGCTTTCTTT
v_call: TRBV18; clone_size: -; d_call: -; j_call: TRBJ2-3; cdr3_aa: CASSPNPGGTDTQYF; cdr3_nt: TGTGCCAGCTCACCGAACCCAGGGGGGACAGATACGCAGTATTTT
v_call: TRBV18; clone_size: -; d_call: -; j_call: TRBJ1-2; cdr3_aa: CASSPPLGEGGYTF; cdr3_nt: TGTGCCAGCTCGCCGCCTTTGGGAGAGGGCGGCTACACCTTC
v_call: TRBV28; clone_size: -; d_call: TRBD1; j_call: TRBJ1-1; cdr3_aa: CASSPWTGKAFF; cdr3_nt: TGTGCCAGCAGTCCATGGACAGGCAAAGCTTTCTTT
v_call: TRBV9; clone_size: many; d_call: -; j_call: TRBJ1-6; cdr3_aa: CASSEEVQARSPLHF; cdr3_nt: TGTGCCAGCAGCGAGGAGGTACAGGCCAGGTCACCCCTCCACTTT
v_call: TRBV6-8; clone_size: few; d_call: TRBD1; j_call: TRBJ1-1; cdr3_aa: CASSEDLGDRDITAFF; cdr3_nt: TGTGCCAGCAGTGAGGATTTGGGGGACAGGGACATAACAGCTTTCTTT
v_call: TRBV15; clone_size: few; d_call: -; j_call: TRBJ1-4; cdr3_aa: CATSRGLQGNEKLFF; cdr3_nt: TGTGCCACCAGCAGGGGGTTACAGGGCAATGAAAAACTGTTTTTT
v_call: TRBV28; clone_size: few; d_call: -; j_call: TRBJ1-6; cdr3_aa: CASRGGINSPLHF; cdr3_nt: TGTGCCAGCAGGGGCGGGATTAATTCACCCCTCCACTTT
v_call: TRBV6-8; clone_size: medium-sized; d_call: -; j_call: TRBJ1-2; cdr3_aa: CASRAGGVRTRGYTF; cdr3_nt: TGTGCCAGCAGAGCCGGTGGGGTCCGGACTCGGGGCTACACCTTC
v_call: TRBV14; clone_size: -; d_call: -; j_call: TRBJ1-6; cdr3_aa: CASSQWDGSSYNSPLHF; cdr3_nt: TGTGCCAGCAGCCAATGGGACGGGAGCTCCTATAATTCACCCCTCCACTTT
v_call: TRBV19; clone_size: -; d_call: -; j_call: TRBJ1-5; cdr3_aa: CASSISWGFRVGSHQPQHF; cdr3_nt: TGTGCCAGTAGTATATCCTGGGGATTTCGGGTAGGGAGTCATCAGCCCCAGCATTTT
v_call: TRBV6-7; clone_size: few; d_call: TRBD2; j_call: TRBJ2-3; cdr3_aa: CASSYSRGGLDTQYF; cdr3_nt: TGTGCCAGCAGTTACTCGCGGGGGGGCCTTGATACGCAGTATTTT
v_call: TRBV28; clone_size: few; d_call: -; j_call: TRBJ1-2; cdr3_aa: CASSATTLYGYTF; cdr3_nt: TGTGCCAGCAGTGCGACTACGCTCTATGGCTACACCTTC
v_call: TRBV9; clone_size: -; d_call: -; j_call: TRBJ1-1; cdr3_aa: CARMRGYTEAFF; cdr3_nt: TGTGCCAGAATGCGAGGGTATACTGAAGCTTTCTTT
v_call: TRBV5-1; clone_size: -; d_call: TRBD1; j_call: TRBJ1-1; cdr3_aa: CATNTGAMNTEAFF; cdr3_nt: TGCGCCACCAATACAGGGGCAATGAACACTGAAGCTTTCTTT